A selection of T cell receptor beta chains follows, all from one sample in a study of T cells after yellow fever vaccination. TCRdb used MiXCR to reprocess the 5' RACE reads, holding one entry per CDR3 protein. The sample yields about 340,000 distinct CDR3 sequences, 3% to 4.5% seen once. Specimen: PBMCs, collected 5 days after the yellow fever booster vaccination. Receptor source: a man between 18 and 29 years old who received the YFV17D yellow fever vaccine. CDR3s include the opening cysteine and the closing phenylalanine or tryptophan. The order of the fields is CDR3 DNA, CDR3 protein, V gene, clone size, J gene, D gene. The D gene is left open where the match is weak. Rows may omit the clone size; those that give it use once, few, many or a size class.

cdr3_nt: TGTGCCAGCCTGGCTCAAGAGACCCAGTACTTC
cdr3_aa: CASLAQETQYF
v_call: TRBV28
clone_size: many
j_call: TRBJ2-5
d_call: -

cdr3_nt: TGTGCCAGCAATCTAGATGGCAGGGGCACTGAAGCTTTCTTT
cdr3_aa: CASNLDGRGTEAFF
v_call: TRBV6-2/TRBV6-3
clone_size: -
j_call: TRBJ1-1
d_call: -

cdr3_nt: TGTGCCAGCAGCTTAGCCCCGGGCCCCGCCACCGGGGAGCTGTTTTTT
cdr3_aa: CASSLAPGPATGELFF
v_call: TRBV7-2
clone_size: -
j_call: TRBJ2-2
d_call: -

cdr3_nt: TGTGCCAGCAGCTTCAGAACCAGGGGGGACACAGATACGCAGTATTTT
cdr3_aa: CASSFRTRGDTDTQYF
v_call: TRBV7-6
clone_size: -
j_call: TRBJ2-3
d_call: -

cdr3_nt: TGTGCCAGCAGCTCCACCTCTGGGGTCGGTCAGCCCCAGCATTTT
cdr3_aa: CASSSTSGVGQPQHF
v_call: TRBV5-6
clone_size: many
j_call: TRBJ1-5
d_call: -

cdr3_nt: TGCAGTGCTAGGGAGCCTTCCTCGGGACGCATCAATGAGCAGTTCTTC
cdr3_aa: CSAREPSSGRINEQFF
v_call: TRBV20-1
clone_size: many
j_call: TRBJ2-1
d_call: -

cdr3_nt: TGCAGTGCTAGTCGTAGGGCCCAGTACGAGCAGTACTTC
cdr3_aa: CSASRRAQYEQYF
v_call: TRBV20-1
clone_size: few
j_call: TRBJ2-7
d_call: -

cdr3_nt: TGTGCCATCGAGGATAGCGGGGGCGATGAGCAGTTCTTC
cdr3_aa: CAIEDSGGDEQFF
v_call: TRBV10-3
clone_size: -
j_call: TRBJ2-1
d_call: TRBD2

cdr3_nt: TGTGCCAGCAGCTCGACCCGGCTTGAAGCTTTCTTT
cdr3_aa: CASSSTRLEAFF
v_call: TRBV13
clone_size: -
j_call: TRBJ1-1
d_call: -

cdr3_nt: TGCGCCAGCAGCCCCGACAGGGTTGAGGTCGAGCAGTACTTC
cdr3_aa: CASSPDRVEVEQYF
v_call: TRBV5-1
clone_size: few
j_call: TRBJ2-7
d_call: TRBD1

cdr3_nt: TGTGCCAGCAGCTCCGGCCCCGGACGGTCTACTGAAGCTTTCTTT
cdr3_aa: CASSSGPGRSTEAFF
v_call: TRBV7-9
clone_size: few
j_call: TRBJ1-1
d_call: -

cdr3_nt: TGCGCCAGCAGCTTTAGCGGGCCCCAGCCCCAGCATTTT
cdr3_aa: CASSFSGPQPQHF
v_call: TRBV5-1
clone_size: many
j_call: TRBJ1-5
d_call: -

cdr3_nt: TGCGCCAGCATGTTACAGGGAGGCAACGAGCAGTACTTC
cdr3_aa: CASMLQGGNEQYF
v_call: TRBV5-1
clone_size: -
j_call: TRBJ2-7
d_call: -

cdr3_nt: TGTGCCAGCAGTGAAAATTCCCCCATCCCCCCCAGGGGGCTGAGTGGCTACACCTTC
cdr3_aa: CASSENSPIPPRGLSGYTF
v_call: TRBV25-1
clone_size: many
j_call: TRBJ1-2
d_call: TRBD1

cdr3_nt: TGTGCCAGCAGCTTTGGGACAGAGATAAATGAGCAGTTCTTC
cdr3_aa: CASSFGTEINEQFF
v_call: TRBV5-6
clone_size: many
j_call: TRBJ2-1
d_call: TRBD1

cdr3_nt: TGTGCCAGTAGTACCAGGAACCGAGGGGCGGAGCAGTTCTTC
cdr3_aa: CASSTRNRGAEQFF
v_call: TRBV19
clone_size: -
j_call: TRBJ2-1
d_call: -

cdr3_nt: TGCAGTGCTAGAGATGGGGACTCGAGGCTCAATGAGCAGTTCTTC
cdr3_aa: CSARDGDSRLNEQFF
v_call: TRBV20-1
clone_size: -
j_call: TRBJ2-1
d_call: -

cdr3_nt: TGCAGCGTTGATTCCACAACCATGAACACTGAAGCTTTCTTT
cdr3_aa: CSVDSTTMNTEAFF
v_call: TRBV29-1
clone_size: few
j_call: TRBJ1-1
d_call: -

cdr3_nt: TGCGCCAGCAGCCAAGTCCCATCCCCGATGGGCACCTTC
cdr3_aa: CASSQVPSPMGTF
v_call: TRBV4-1
clone_size: few
j_call: TRBJ1-2
d_call: -

cdr3_nt: TGTGCCATCAGTGTTGGGGCCGGCAATCAGCCCCAGCATTTT
cdr3_aa: CAISVGAGNQPQHF
v_call: TRBV10-3
clone_size: -
j_call: TRBJ1-5
d_call: -

cdr3_nt: TGCAGCGTGGGGGACAGCTATGGCTACACCTTC
cdr3_aa: CSVGDSYGYTF
v_call: TRBV29-1
clone_size: few
j_call: TRBJ1-2
d_call: TRBD1

cdr3_nt: TGTGCCAGCAGCTCCTCAGGGTCTCGTCAGCCCCAGCATTTT
cdr3_aa: CASSSSGSRQPQHF
v_call: TRBV7-9
clone_size: few
j_call: TRBJ1-5
d_call: -